This T cell receptor beta chain was documented in a study of blood T cell repertoires in COVID-19. Study-wide background: Samples representing acute and convalescent COVID-19 were sourced from the United States, Italy and Spain. The cDNA or gDNA used as material had been derived from T cells, B-cell-depleted T cells, or PBMCs.

Authors' data handling: Reference gene primer amplification gave nucleated cell count estimates. Profiling relied on immunoSEQ multiplex PCR, and the TCRdb table lists in-frame clones only, not all of them. The V and J calls and clone size come from that table; D and trimming were worked out from the DNA. The top ten hold 2.2% of the sample, which has approximately 140,000 clones, approximately 88% seen once. This clone was picked up one time. CDR3 length: 14 amino acids. V lost 3 bases and J lost 7, with 14 bases in between. Looked up from germline, CDR1 is SGHNT and CDR2 is YYREEE (reference sequence).

This receptor was obtained from a man between 65 and 79 years old with acute or convalescent COVID-19. V is TRBV5-4 and J is TRBJ2-1; no clear D. The sample consisted of peripheral blood. CDR3 bases: TGTGCCAGCAGCTCCCCCTTGGGCCTGAATGAGCAGTTCTTC. As protein: CASSSPLGLNEQFF. Using reference TRBV5-4 and TRBJ2-1 for the parts outside the CDR3, the full variable domain is ETGVTQSPTHLIKTRGQQVTLRCSSQSGHNTVSWYQQALGQGPQFIFQYYREEENGRGNFPPRFSGLQFPNYSSELNVNALELDDSALYLCASSSPLGLNEQFFGPGTRLTVL.